The 5 T cell receptor beta chains reported below all come from one sample, sequenced in a study of blood T cell repertoires in COVID-19. The method was immunoSEQ multiplex PCR; TCRdb's version includes in-frame clones alone and lacks a portion of them. The repertoire holds around 250,000 clones, with about 91% as singletons. Sequencing was done on a sample of PBMCs or T cells enriched from blood (not recorded which). Source of these receptors: a middle-aged woman with acute COVID-19.

In this sample, this clone turned up once. V and J are TRBV3-1 (or the pseudogene TRBV3-2) and TRBJ2-5; D unresolved. The CDR3 consists of 14 residues. Germline CDR1 is LGHDT and CDR2 is YNNKEL (reference sequence). V lost 7 bases, J lost 4 bases, and 16 bases lay in between. CDR3: CASTGFTPRETQYF. The CDR3 DNA follows: TGTGCCAGCACCGGTTTCACCCCAAGAGAGACCCAGTACTTC.

This clone was observed a single time. The DNA of the CDR3 is TGTGCCAGCAGTGAGAGGAATTTCAATCAGCCCCAGCATTTT. Translating it yields CASSERNFNQPQHF. The chain uses TRBV2 and TRBJ1-5; D gene unclear. Germline lookup yields CDR1 SNHLY and CDR2 FYNNEI. This CDR3 spans 14 amino acids. V was cut by 3 bases and J by 3 bases, with 9 bases left in between.

The CDR3 here is CASSWAHYGYTF. The CDR3 nucleotides read TGTGCCAGCAGTTGGGCACACTATGGCTACACCTTC. V gene TRBV12-3 or TRBV12-4 combines with J gene TRBJ1-2, with unresolved D. The CDR3 totals 12 residues. V was cut by 4 bases and J by 3 bases, with 6 bases left in between.

The chain is built from TRBV28 and TRBJ1-5; the D is unclear. V lost 5 bases to trimming and J lost 9 bases, with 14 bases between them. Per germline, CDR1 MDHEN and CDR2 SYDVKM. The CDR3 spans 13 residues. CDR3 DNA sequence: TGTGCCAGCAGTGGGGAGGGTGGGTGGCCCCAGCATTTT. Its translation: CASSGEGGWPQHF.

This clone was counted ten times or more. The chain combines TRBV6-5 with TRBJ1-2; 9 bases align to TRBD1. The CDR3 sequence is 14 residues long. Germline loops: CDR1 MNHEY, CDR2 SVGAGI. J gave up 3 bases and V 7 bases, and 6 bases lay outside the gene matches. CDR3 amino acids: CASTRTGEYYGYTF. For the CDR3, the DNA is TGTGCCAGCACCCGGACAGGGGAGTACTATGGCTACACCTTC.